These T cell receptor beta chains were read from a single sample in a study of PD-L1 blockade in urothelial cancer. Libraries were prepared by immunoSEQ multiplex PCR; TCRdb keeps only in-frame clonotypes and omits some of them. The sample carries about 52,000 clones, roughly four fifths recorded once. This material consisted of PBMCs, taken around atezolizumab (anti-PD-L1) treatment. Receptors were obtained from a man aged 65 to 79 with urothelial cancer. The CDR3 runs from the conserved cysteine through the conserved F or W. The D gene is left open where the match is weak. Size is omitted from some rows. Given values are once, few, many or a class for expanded clones.

j_call clone_size v_call d_call cdr3_nt cdr3_aa
TRBJ2-2 - TRBV10-2 TRBD1 TGCGCCAGCAGTGTGACAGGGGGTCCCGGGGAGCTGTTTTTT CASSVTGGPGELFF
TRBJ2-7 - TRBV18 TRBD1 TGTGCCAGCTCACCACGACAGGGGCGCTACGAGCAGTACTTC CASSPRQGRYEQYF
TRBJ2-4 many TRBV4-3 - TGCGCCAGCAGCCAAGATATCTCCAACATTCAGTACTTC CASSQDISNIQYF
TRBJ1-2 - TRBV6-6 TRBD1 TGTGCCAGCAGTCGGGACAGAACTAACTATGGCTACACCTTC CASSRDRTNYGYTF
TRBJ2-2 - TRBV4-3 TRBD2 TGCGCCAGCAGCCAAGAGGCTAGCGGGAGGACCGGGGAGCTGTTTTTT CASSQEASGRTGELFF
TRBJ2-3 - TRBV6-1 TRBD2 TGTGCCAGCAGTGAAATAGCGGGGGGCACAGATACGCAGTATTTT CASSEIAGGTDTQYF
TRBJ2-3 few TRBV7-2 TRBD2 TGTGCCAGCAGCTCTTTAGCGGGGGGCCAATCAGATACGCAGTATTTT CASSSLAGGQSDTQYF
TRBJ2-7 - TRBV7-9 - TGTGCCAGCAGCCCAGGGGCAGGGGTTACCTACGAGCAGTACTTC CASSPGAGVTYEQYF
TRBJ1-5 - TRBV28 - TGTGCCGCCCACCTAGGGGGAAGTCAGCCCCAGCATTTT CAAHLGGSQPQHF
TRBJ2-7 few TRBV5-1 TRBD1 TGCGCCAGCAGCCCCGGGACAGGGGTAACCTACGAGCAGTACTTC CASSPGTGVTYEQYF
TRBJ1-1 - TRBV6-5 - TGTGCCAGCAGTTACTCCTTCGGGGGAGCTGAAGCTTTCTTT CASSYSFGGAEAFF
TRBJ2-1 few TRBV5-1 TRBD1 TGCGCCAGCAGCTTACTTGAGGGGGCTCAGGAGCAGTTCTTC CASSLLEGAQEQFF
TRBJ2-3 - TRBV5-1 - TGCGCCAGCAGCAATAGCGGTAGCACAGATACGCAGTATTTT CASSNSGSTDTQYF
TRBJ2-2 few TRBV6-5 TRBD1 TGTGCCAGCAGATACTTGGGACAGCCGAACACCGGGGAGCTGTTTTTT CASRYLGQPNTGELFF
TRBJ1-5 - TRBV10-3 - TGTGCCATCAGACAGGGTGCACAAGGCAATCAGCCCCAGCATTTT CAIRQGAQGNQPQHF
TRBJ2-6 - TRBV6-5 - TGTGCCAGCAGTTATACGGGTTCTGGGGCCAACGTCCTGACTTTC CASSYTGSGANVLTF
TRBJ1-1 - TRBV5-8 TRBD1 TGTGCCAGCAGCCCGACCCTTTCAGGGGGCACTGAAGCTTTCTTT CASSPTLSGGTEAFF
TRBJ2-1 - TRBV6-1 - TGTGCCAGCAGTGAAGACCCCGGGACTGGGGGTGAGCAGTTCTTC CASSEDPGTGGEQFF
TRBJ2-3 - TRBV4-1 TRBD2 TGCGCCAGCAGCCTTGGGTGGGACTACACAGATACGCAGTATTTT CASSLGWDYTDTQYF
TRBJ1-2 - TRBV4-3 - TGCGCCAGCAGCCAAGACACCTTGGTCGGTGGCTACACCTTC CASSQDTLVGGYTF
TRBJ2-2 - TRBV11-3 - TGTGCCAGCAGCCTCCGGGACAAGTCGACCGGGGAGCTGTTTTTT CASSLRDKSTGELFF
TRBJ1-4 few TRBV7-9 TRBD1 TGTGCCAGCACCGTGACAGGGGAAAATGAAAAACTGTTTTTT CASTVTGENEKLFF
TRBJ2-5 - TRBV11-2 - TGTGCCAGCAGCTTAGGAATGCGGGAGACCCAGTACTTC CASSLGMRETQYF
TRBJ2-2 - TRBV5-1 - TGCGCCAGCACCTCCGACAGTTTCACCGGGGAGCTGTTTTTT CASTSDSFTGELFF
TRBJ1-6 - TRBV21-1 - TGTGCCAGCAGCAAAGTGAGAGGACCGGGACAGGGGAATTCACCCCTCCACTTT CASSKVRGPGQGNSPLHF
TRBJ2-1 once TRBV5-1 - TGCGCCAGCAGCTTGGATCCGAGAGGAGGCAATGAGCAGTTCTTC CASSLDPRGGNEQFF
TRBJ1-2 - TRBV7-6 TRBD1 TGTGCCAGCAGCTTATTAGGACAGGGGGGCTATGGCTACACCTTC CASSLLGQGGYGYTF
TRBJ1-5 - TRBV28 - TGTGCCAGCCGTGCGGGACTGAGGACCTTAGCAAGCAATCAGCCCCAGCATTTT CASRAGLRTLASNQPQHF
TRBJ2-1 - TRBV6-5 TRBD1 TGTGCCAGCAGTTACAGGGACAGGGCCTACGATGAGCAGTTCTTC CASSYRDRAYDEQFF
TRBJ1-6 few TRBV6-5 - TGTGCCAGCAGTTCTTACCGGGAGAATTCACCCCTCCACTTT CASSSYRENSPLHF
TRBJ2-7 - TRBV5-1 TRBD1 TGCGCCAGCAGCTTGGGATCGACAGGGGGCTACGAGCAGTACTTC CASSLGSTGGYEQYF
TRBJ2-1 - TRBV7-2 TRBD2 TGTGCCAGCAGCCGGGGGGGAGGGCAGTTCTTC CASSRGGGQFF
TRBJ2-7 - TRBV28 TRBD1 TGTGCCAGCAGCCGACCGGGACAGAGCTACGAGCAGTACTTC CASSRPGQSYEQYF
TRBJ2-2 - TRBV11-3 - TGTGCCAGCAGCTTCCGAGGACAGAAAAAGAACACCGGGGAGCTGTTTTTT CASSFRGQKKNTGELFF
TRBJ1-3 few TRBV5-1 TRBD1 TGCGCCAGCAGCCTAGGGACAGGGGCTGGAAACACCATATATTTT CASSLGTGAGNTIYF
TRBJ1-4 - TRBV14 TRBD1 TGTGCCAGCAGCCAAGTCGGGACAGGGCTAAATGAAAAACTGTTTTTT CASSQVGTGLNEKLFF
TRBJ1-4 - TRBV6-5 TRBD1 TGTGCCAGCAGATTGACAGGGCTTGGTGAAAAACTGTTTTTT CASRLTGLGEKLFF